This T cell receptor beta chain was sequenced during a study of blood T cell dynamics during melanoma immunotherapy (dated by TCRdb to 2018 to 2021). In the study overall: All patients had metastatic melanoma and were given first-line pembrolizumab or nivolumab plus ipilimumab as standard of care in the United Kingdom. Consecutive patients formed a training cohort, and a further independent group of patients from the same centre was pooled into an external validation set. To find early correlates of response, peripheral T cell receptor repertoires were profiled in metastatic melanoma patients before and after one cycle of checkpoint inhibitor therapy. The study at large found these results: The study could not determine whether the T cell clones driving repertoire changes were melanoma-specific or reflected general immune activation. The relatively small sample size was acknowledged as a potential limitation on generalization of the results. From T0 to W3, the cfDNA rearrangement efficiency score rose in patients who achieved disease control but not in progressors, a change suggesting increased peripheral T cell turnover.

With respect to this clone: Its antigen is not yet known. Qualities for individual bases were not recorded, and no much larger clone is one base off.

Cut back by 6 bases and 0 bases, the V and J ends lie 21 bases apart. The CDR1 and CDR2 encoded by the germline V gene (reference sequence) are LNHNV and YYDKDF. There are 18 amino acids in the CDR3, from cysteine to phenylalanine inclusive. Kept here is only the CDR3 DNA, which spans 54 bases and is read in frame from base 1. Each cfDNA sample was loaded with a fixed 40 ng of plasma cell-free DNA. TCR beta CDR3 sequences were amplified from genomic DNA using the immunoSEQ TCRb Assay kit according to manufacturer instructions. The KAPA Library Quantification Kit for Illumina platforms was used to quantify pooled libraries by qPCR. Sequencing of the pooled libraries was done on an Illumina NextSeq 500, with clustering at roughly 0.6-1.1 pM. Per the authors' processing: TCR data were analyzed using immunoSEQ ANALYZER and the R LymphoSeq package. A rearrangement efficiency score was calculated as productive divided by the sum of productive and non-productive CDR3 sequences. Clonality was assessed using the Gini coefficient and diversity using the Renyi index at alpha=1, with pairwise comparisons between timepoints within each patient. In LymphoSeq, clonal relatedness was computed with an edit distance of 3 and repertoire similarity was computed with the Bhattacharyya coefficient. Linear discriminant analysis on week-3 changes in clonality and diversity was built with the R MASS and caret packages to classify response. What TCRdb holds here is the immuneACCESS table cut down to in-frame rearrangements. Part of the clones is not present; checked against another copy, under half of the missing clones reflect an unresolved V gene, and the others are unexplained. Clonal size and the V and J genes are those of that table, whereas D and trimming came from the DNA. Within this sample are about 140 clones, with approximately 94% of them counted one time only. The ten largest clonotypes hold more than 9.5% of the sample.

The time point label of this sample denotes: pre-treatment baseline. Blood samples were collected before treatment (T0) and at week 3 (W3), after the first cycle of checkpoint blockade. Except for a couple of patients with rapid clinical progression, response was assessed 12 weeks after the first infusion by RECIST 1.1; disease control meant complete response, partial response or stable disease. Patients were excluded for prior systemic cancer treatment, concomitant immunosuppressant therapy or synchronous other active malignancies. TCR beta was sequenced in both bulk PBMC and plasma cell-free DNA in order to track circulating cells as well as T cell turnover.

The chain is made from TRBV15 and TRBJ1-5, with TRBD1 as a weak D call on 6 bases. This receptor was identified in a human donor with melanoma. Sequencing used cell-free DNA from blood, obtained from a patient treated with checkpoint blockade. The cell subset or site label corresponds to: plasma cell-free DNA. The DNA sequence is as follows: TGTGCCACCAGTCGGACAGCAGCCATACGTTTTAGCAATCAGCCCCAGCATTTT. It specifies CATSRTAAIRFSNQPQHF.